Shown below are 5 T cell receptor beta chains from a single sample sequenced in a study of vaccination and CD4 T cells after COVID-19. Sequenced with the Oncomine TCR Beta short-read assay was DNA taken from cultured CD4+ T cells. TCRdb redid the calling of the PCR reads with MiXCR, one entry per CDR3 protein. The sample has over 7,000 distinct CDR3 sequences; roughly 52% are singletons. The treatment: roughly 10-day PBMC culture with coronavirus spike peptide pools or control peptides (ViraFEST assay). Samples of CD4+ T cells were obtained from the unexposed donor before the COVID-19 pandemic (2011-2018). Which antigens these TCRs recognize remains unknown. The sample consisted of CD4+ T cells from blood, cultured in vitro. These TCRs come from a human donor in good health.

The chain links TRBV20-1 to TRBJ2-2; 10 nucleotides match TRBD1. The length of the CDR3 is 15 residues. Germline loops: CDR1 DFQATT, CDR2 SNEGSKA (reference sequence). V lost 5 bases, J lost 7 bases, and 10 bases stayed unmatched. The CDR3 coding sequence is TGCAGTGCTGCCTGGACAGGGGGAACGGACGGGGAGCTGTTTTTT. Translation gives CSAAWTGGTDGELFF.

J is TRBJ2-5 and V is TRBV5-1; tentative D call: TRBD2 (5 bases). Trimming took 1 base from V and 5 from J, leaving 18 bases between them. The CDR3 runs to 16 residues. Germline values: CDR1 SGHRS, CDR2 YFSETQ. CDR3 loop: CASSLSSLGGGETQYF. The CDR3, as DNA: TGCGCCAGCAGCTTGTCCTCCTTAGGAGGTGGGGAGACCCAGTACTTC.

This clonotype was observed a handful of times. V and J are TRBV7-3 and TRBJ2-2, with 8 positions matching TRBD1. The CDR3 has 14 amino acids. The germline CDR1 and CDR2 sequences are SGHTA and FQGTGA. V was clipped by 4 bases and J by 5 bases; unmatched bases: 3. The CDR3 nucleotides are TGTGCCAGCAGCTCGCGACAGGGGACCGGGGAGCTGTTTTTT. Amino acid sequence: CASSSRQGTGELFF.

The V call is TRBV19, the J call TRBJ1-5, with 9 bases lining up with TRBD1. This CDR3 has 13 amino acids. With V trimmed by 8 bases and J by 7 bases, 6 bases remained unmatched. The germline CDR1 and CDR2 sequences are LNHDA and SQIVND (reference sequence). The DNA for the CDR3 is TGTGCCAGTTTGGACAGGGGTAGACAGCCCCAGCATTTT. Translation gives CASLDRGRQPQHF.

This clonotype is a singleton in its sample. The rearrangement joins TRBV20-1 to TRBJ2-3, with a tentative D call TRBD2 (6 bases). In germline, CDR1 is DFQATT, CDR2 SNEGSKA (reference sequence). CDR3 size: 15 residues. Trimming shortened V by 4 bases and J by 0 bases, and 14 bases separated the two germline ends. The CDR3 sequence: CSANRAGLSTDTQYF. Here the CDR3 DNA reads TGCAGTGCTAATCGGGCGGGACTGAGCACAGATACGCAGTATTTT.